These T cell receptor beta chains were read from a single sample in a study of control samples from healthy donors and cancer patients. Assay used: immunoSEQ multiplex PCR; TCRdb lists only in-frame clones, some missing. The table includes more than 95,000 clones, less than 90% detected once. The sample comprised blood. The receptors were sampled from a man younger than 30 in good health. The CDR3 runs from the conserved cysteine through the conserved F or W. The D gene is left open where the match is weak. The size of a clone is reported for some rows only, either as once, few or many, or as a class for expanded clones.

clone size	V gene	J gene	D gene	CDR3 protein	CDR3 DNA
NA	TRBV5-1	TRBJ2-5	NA	CASSLPQETQYF	TGCGCCAGCAGCTTACCCCAAGAGACCCAGTACTTC
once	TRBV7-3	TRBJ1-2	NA	CASSLDGGANYGYTF	TGTGCCAGCAGCTTAGATGGGGGGGCTAACTATGGCTACACCTTC
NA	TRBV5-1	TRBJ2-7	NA	CASSLGAEQYF	TGCGCCAGCAGCTTAGGGGCCGAGCAGTACTTC
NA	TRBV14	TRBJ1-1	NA	CASSRDSNTEAFF	TGTGCCAGCAGCCGAGACAGCAACACTGAAGCTTTCTTT
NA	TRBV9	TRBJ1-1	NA	CASSLGQPRTEAFF	TGTGCCAGCAGCCTAGGACAGCCCCGCACTGAAGCTTTCTTT
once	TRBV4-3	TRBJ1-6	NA	CASSQNANSVPLHF	TGCGCCAGCAGCCAAAATGCGAACAGCGTCCCCCTCCACTTT
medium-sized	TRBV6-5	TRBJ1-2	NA	CASSPTGASHYGYTF	TGTGCCAGCAGCCCAACGGGCGCGTCGCACTATGGCTACACCTTC
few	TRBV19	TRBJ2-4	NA	CASMGGAKNIQYF	TGTGCCAGTATGGGGGGAGCCAAAAACATTCAGTACTTC
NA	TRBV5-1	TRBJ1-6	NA	CASSLAGGENSPLHF	TGCGCCAGCAGCTTAGCGGGAGGGGAAAATTCACCCCTCCACTTT
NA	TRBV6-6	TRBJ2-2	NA	CASSGRGTTGELFF	TGTGCCAGCAGTGGGAGGGGGACCACCGGGGAGCTGTTTTTT
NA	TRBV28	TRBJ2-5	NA	CASNPGGASGETQYF	TGTGCCAGCAACCCAGGAGGCGCGTCGGGAGAGACCCAGTACTTC
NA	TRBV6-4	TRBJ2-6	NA	CASSETFSGANVLTF	TGTGCCAGCAGTGAGACGTTCTCTGGGGCCAACGTCCTGACTTTC
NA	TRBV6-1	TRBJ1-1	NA	CASSESLTTEAFF	TGTGCCAGCAGTGAATCGCTGACAACTGAAGCTTTCTTT
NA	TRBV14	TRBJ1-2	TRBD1	CASSQVWDSSLVNGYTF	TGTGCCAGCAGCCAAGTCTGGGACAGTTCTTTGGTGAATGGCTACACCTTC
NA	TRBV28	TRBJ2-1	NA	CALSADGSYNEQFF	TGTGCTCTTAGCGCCGACGGCTCCTACAATGAGCAGTTCTTC
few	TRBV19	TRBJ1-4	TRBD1	CASSPGTGRNEKLFF	TGTGCCAGTAGTCCCGGGACAGGCCGAAATGAAAAACTGTTTTTT
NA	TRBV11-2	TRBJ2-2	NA	CASSPLAATGELFF	TGTGCCAGCAGCCCCCTTGCGGCCACCGGGGAGCTGTTTTTT
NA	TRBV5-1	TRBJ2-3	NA	CASSLSVAGTDTQYF	TGCGCCAGCAGCTTGAGCGTGGCGGGTACAGATACGCAGTATTTT
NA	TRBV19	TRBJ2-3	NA	CASSQTDPAYTDTQYF	TGTGCCAGTAGTCAGACAGACCCCGCTTACACAGATACGCAGTATTTT
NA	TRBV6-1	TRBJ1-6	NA	CASSGGTEHYNSPLHF	TGTGCCAGCAGTGGGGGCACAGAACACTATAATTCACCCCTCCACTTT
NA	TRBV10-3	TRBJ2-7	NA	CAISGPETLRLQYF	TGTGCCATCAGTGGGCCAGAGACTTTACGATTGCAGTACTTC
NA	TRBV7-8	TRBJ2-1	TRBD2	CASSLASLTGGNEQFF	TGTGCCAGCAGCTTAGCGTCGTTAACGGGAGGGAATGAGCAGTTCTTC
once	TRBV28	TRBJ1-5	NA	CASSLGDRRRNQPQHF	TGTGCCAGCAGCCTGGGTGACCGTCGCCGTAATCAGCCCCAGCATTTT
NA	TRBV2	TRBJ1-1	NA	CASGKDRNTEAFF	TGTGCCAGCGGGAAAGACAGGAACACTGAAGCTTTCTTT
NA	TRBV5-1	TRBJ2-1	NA	CASSLDRYEQFF	TGCGCCAGCAGCTTGGACCGCTATGAGCAGTTCTTC
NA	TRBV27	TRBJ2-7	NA	CASSTWDMGEQYF	TGTGCCAGCAGTACATGGGATATGGGCGAGCAGTACTTC
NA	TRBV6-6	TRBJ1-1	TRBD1	CASSVVPGQIALRAFF	TGTGCCAGCAGTGTAGTCCCGGGACAGATTGCCTTGAGAGCTTTCTTT
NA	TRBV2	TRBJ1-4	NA	CASRIQASNEKPFF	TGTGCCAGCAGGATCCAGGCTTCCAATGAAAAACCGTTTTTT
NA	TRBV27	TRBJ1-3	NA	CASSLGGNSGNTIYF	TGTGCCAGCAGTTTAGGGGGGAACTCTGGAAACACCATATATTTT
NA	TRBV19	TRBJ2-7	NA	CASSMRRGSYEQYF	TGTGCCAGTAGTATGAGAAGGGGCTCCTACGAGCAGTACTTC
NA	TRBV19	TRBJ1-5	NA	CASSNREINQPQHF	TGTGCCAGTAGTAACAGAGAAATCAATCAGCCCCAGCATTTT